The 32 T cell receptor beta chains below all came from one sample that was sequenced in a study of cytomegalovirus exposure and HLA in healthy donors. TCRdb keeps only in-frame clones here, not all; method: immunoSEQ multiplex PCR. The repertoire holds more than 300,000 clones, with 86% as singletons. Sequenced material: PBMCs. The receptor set was obtained from a young woman in good health and CMV-seronegative.

This chain connects TRBV29-1 to TRBJ2-7; 11 bases align to TRBD2. Germline lookup yields CDR1 SQVTM and CDR2 ANQGSEA. The CDR3 totals 19 residues. The ends lost 0 bases at V and 2 bases at J; junction bases unmatched: 15. CDR3 in DNA: TGCAGCGTTGAAGATCGAGTGCCTAGCGGGAGGCTACCTACCTACGAGCAGTACTTC. Its protein product is CSVEDRVPSGRLPTYEQYF.

The chain is built from TRBV5-1 and TRBJ2-7, with 10 nucleotides matching TRBD2. The CDR3 is 15 residues long. The ends lost 6 bases at V and 7 bases at J; junction bases unmatched: 13. Germline V gene data show CDR1 as SGHRS and CDR2 as YFSETQ. This CDR3 is CASTSTLAGVGEQYF. Here the CDR3 DNA reads TGCGCCAGCACCAGTACTCTAGCGGGAGTGGGTGAGCAGTACTTC.

The rearrangement links TRBV10-3 to TRBJ1-5, with D maybe TRBD1 (5 bases). This CDR3 comprises 12 residues. V was clipped by 5 bases and J by 5 bases, with 7 bases between them. CDR1 and CDR2 from the germline V gene are ENHRY and SYGVKD. The CDR3 DNA follows: TGTGCCATCAGTCAGACAGATCAGCCCCAGCATTTT. It translates to CAISQTDQPQHF.

On this clone itself: With a much larger clone just one base away, this may be a read error. This chain joins TRBV9 and TRBJ2-1, with D perhaps TRBD2 (6 bases). CDR3 size: 13 residues. Germline V gives CDR1 SGDLS, CDR2 YYNGEE. Deletions cut 0 bases from V and 6 bases from J, with 7 bases between. CDR3 in amino acids: CASSVGTTNEQFF. In nucleotides, the CDR3 is TGTGCCAGCAGCGTAGGGACTACCAATGAGCAGTTCTTC.

V is TRBV7-2 and J is TRBJ2-1, with TRBD2 identical over 9 bases. CDR3 size: 16 residues. V was pared by 2 bases and J by 4 bases, with 6 bases of the junction left unmatched. Germline V CDR1 and CDR2: SGHTA, FQGNSA. As DNA, the CDR3 is TGTGCCAGCAGCTTAAGACTAGCGGTGGGATACAATGAGCAGTTCTTC. Translation: CASSLRLAVGYNEQFF.

This sequence joins TRBV5-4 and TRBJ1-2; D is unclear. The germline V gene encodes CDR1 SGHNT and CDR2 YYREEE (reference sequence). V lost 5 bases, J lost 3 bases, and 14 bases lay in between. This CDR3 has 14 residues. The CDR3 protein is CASSRGNADYGYTF. DNA for the CDR3: TGTGCCAGCAGTCGCGGGAATGCAGACTATGGCTACACCTTC.

In this sample, this clone turned up a few times. V is TRBV19 and J is TRBJ1-2; D unclear. The V gene's germline CDR1 is LNHDA and CDR2 SQIVND (reference sequence). V was cut by 4 bases and J by 8 bases, with 11 bases left in between. The CDR3 extends over 12 amino acids. Written as DNA, the CDR3 is TGTGCCAGTAGTAAGGAGGAAGGGGGCTACACCTTC. This gives the protein CASSKEEGGYTF.

This clone was found many times. The J gene is TRBJ2-7, the V gene TRBV7-3, with TRBD2 matching over 11 bases. The trim removed 4 bases at V and 3 bases at J, leaving 5 bases unmatched. From germline, CDR1 is SGHTA and CDR2 FQGTGA. This CDR3 spans 15 amino acids. DNA for the CDR3: TGTGCCAGCAGCTCCGAGACTAGCGGGGTCTACGAGCAGTACTTC. This codes for CASSSETSGVYEQYF.

This clone was counted between two and nine times. The chain links TRBV9 to TRBJ1-2, with TRBD1 identical over 9 bases. In germline, CDR1 is SGDLS, CDR2 YYNGEE. With V trimmed by 2 bases and J by 6 bases, 11 bases remained unmatched. The CDR3 is made up of 16 amino acids. The CDR3: CASSVTSGQGRDGYTF. The CDR3 DNA reads TGTGCCAGCAGCGTCACCTCGGGACAGGGTCGGGATGGCTACACCTTC. Based on the CDR3 plus reference TRBV9 and TRBJ1-2, the full variable domain is DSGVTQTPKHLITATGQRVTLRCSPRSGDLSVYWYQQSLDQGLQFLIQYYNGEERAKGNILERFSAQQFPDLHSELNLSSLELGDSALYFCASSVTSGQGRDGYTFGSGTRLTVV.

This clone showed up many times. This chain connects TRBV29-1 to TRBJ2-7; tentatively, D is TRBD1 (5 bases). Germline V lookup: CDR1 SQVTM, CDR2 ANQGSEA. The CDR3 contains 10 residues. The V end lost 3 bases, the J end lost 10 bases, and 10 bases lay between the germline ends. The CDR3 loop reads CSVEGQGQYF. The CDR3 bases are TGCAGCGTTGAGGGGCAGGGCCAGTACTTC.

V and J are TRBV15 and TRBJ2-7, with 8 bases fitting TRBD1. Trimming at V came to 5 bases and at J to 2 bases, leaving 5 bases not matched to a gene. Per the germline V gene, CDR1 is LNHNV and CDR2 is YYDKDF (reference sequence). This CDR3 is built from 14 residues. The CDR3 nucleotides read TGTGCCACCAGCCCCGGGACAGGCCCCTACGAGCAGTACTTC. Translation gives CATSPGTGPYEQYF.

V is TRBV5-1 and J is TRBJ1-4, with D perhaps matching TRBD1 (6 bases). CDR1 SGHRS and CDR2 YFSETQ come from the germline V gene. The ends were cut back, 4 bases at V and 4 bases at J, with 14 bases in the middle. CDR3 size: 15 residues. Here the CDR3 reads CASSPSQGLNEKLFF. In DNA, the CDR3 is TGCGCCAGCAGCCCGTCACAGGGCCTTAATGAAAAACTGTTTTTT.

V and J are TRBV5-6 and TRBJ1-1, with D uncertain. Trimming shortened V by 0 bases and J by 0 bases, and 9 bases separated the two germline ends. Looked up from germline, CDR1 is SGHDT and CDR2 is YYEEEE. The CDR3 spans 15 residues. The CDR3 DNA is TGTGCCAGCAGCTTGGCTCCGGGGTTGAACACTGAAGCTTTCTTT. Encoded protein: CASSLAPGLNTEAFF.

This clone was recorded only once. V usage is TRBV5-4 and J usage is TRBJ2-4; D unclear. Germline-derived CDR1 and CDR2 are SGHNT and YYREEE (reference sequence). Between the trimmed V and J ends, which lost 2 bases and 7 bases, there was a span of 16 bases. The length of the CDR3 is 15 residues. The CDR3: CASSFAGQPSNIQYF. DNA for the CDR3: TGTGCCAGCAGCTTCGCCGGTCAACCATCGAACATTCAGTACTTC.

This chain joins TRBV6-6 and TRBJ2-7; TRBD2 aligns across 9 bases. Germline CDR1 MNHNY, CDR2 SVGAGI (reference sequence). The CDR3 contains 14 residues. Trimming removed 4 bases from V and 6 bases from J; junction bases left unmatched: 7. CDR3 in DNA: TGTGCCAGCAGTTTTTCTAGCGGGATTTCCGAGCAGTACTTC. It translates to CASSFSSGISEQYF.

V is TRBV9 and J is TRBJ1-2; TRBD1 is a possible D gene (6 bases). Trimming removed 3 bases from V and 4 bases from J, with 16 bases in between. The CDR3 is 15 amino acids. Germline V lookup: CDR1 SGDLS, CDR2 YYNGEE. The CDR3 loop is CASSEIGGLTYGYTF. Written as DNA, the CDR3 is TGTGCCAGCAGCGAAATCGGGGGGCTCACCTATGGCTACACCTTC.

The chain combines TRBV29-1 with TRBJ1-3; 7 positions match TRBD1. Trimming cost V 0 bases and J 7 bases; bases outside gene matches: 6. Germline V CDR1 and CDR2: SQVTM, ANQGSEA. This CDR3 spans 14 amino acids. The CDR3: CSVEENRGGNTIYF. CDR3 DNA sequence: TGCAGCGTTGAAGAGAACAGGGGAGGCAACACCATATATTTT.

The table lists this clone with a count of one. The genes are TRBV2 and TRBJ2-6; 11 nucleotides line up with TRBD1. The CDR3 spans 16 residues. V lost 6 bases to trimming and J lost 4 bases; unmatched junction nucleotides: 5. Germline V lookup: CDR1 SNHLY, CDR2 FYNNEI. The DNA for the CDR3 is TGTGCCAGCAGGGGACAGGGGGTAATGGGGGCCAACGTCCTGACTTTC. It specifies CASRGQGVMGANVLTF.

This clone was found once. The chain uses TRBV27 and TRBJ2-7; 7 positions match TRBD1. The V gene's germline CDR1 is MNHEY and CDR2 SMNVEV (reference sequence). Unmatched junction bases numbered 8, after V lost 6 bases and J lost 3 bases. The CDR3 runs to 14 residues. The CDR3 loop is CASSRGGRNYEQYF. The DNA for the CDR3 is TGTGCCAGCAGCCGAGGGGGCAGGAACTACGAGCAGTACTTC.

V gene TRBV14 combines with J gene TRBJ2-7, with TRBD1 as a possible D gene (5 bases). Trimming pared 4 bases from V and 2 bases from J, leaving 15 bases between. This CDR3 comprises 15 residues. Germline-derived CDR1 and CDR2 are SGHDN and FVKESK. The CDR3 region is CASSPVQGLTYEQYF. The CDR3 DNA sequence: TGTGCCAGCAGCCCCGTTCAGGGCCTAACCTACGAGCAGTACTTC.

The gene calls are TRBV28 and TRBJ1-1; D is ambiguous. The CDR3 consists of 13 residues. Germline V gene sequence: CDR1 MDHEN, CDR2 SYDVKM. Deletions cut 7 bases from V and 3 bases from J, with 12 bases between. The CDR3 coding sequence is TGTGCCAGCACCTTAGGAGGCTACACTGAAGCTTTCTTT. Protein product: CASTLGGYTEAFF.

This chain connects TRBV28 to TRBJ1-1; possible D gene TRBD1, 6 bases. Trimming cost V 6 bases and J 7 bases, with 15 bases left between them. The germline V gene encodes CDR1 MDHEN and CDR2 SYDVKM. The CDR3 length is 13 residues. The CDR3 DNA reads TGTGCCAGCAGCGTCCCGGGACACCTTGAAGCTTTCTTT. This encodes CASSVPGHLEAFF.

This rearrangement joins TRBV27 to TRBJ2-2; perhaps TRBD2 as D (6 bases). V was shortened by 3 bases and J by 2 bases, with 19 bases between the two germline ends. CDR1 is MNHEY, CDR2 SMNVEV, per germline (reference sequence). The CDR3 spans 18 residues. The CDR3 protein is CASSLPSRGWHNTGELFF. The CDR3 DNA is TGTGCCAGCAGTTTGCCTAGTCGGGGGTGGCATAACACCGGGGAGCTGTTTTTT.

This sequence joins TRBV7-6 and TRBJ2-6; 10 bases map to TRBD1. V lost 5 bases, J lost 0 bases, and 7 bases stayed unmatched. The CDR3 is 18 amino acids. Germline values: CDR1 SGHVS, CDR2 FNYEAQ. The CDR3 sequence: CASSPGQGGYSGANVLTF. The CDR3 region has the DNA TGTGCCAGCAGCCCAGGACAGGGGGGATACTCTGGGGCCAACGTCCTGACTTTC.

The V call is TRBV7-2, the J call TRBJ2-7; TRBD1 matches 7 bases. Germline CDR1 is SGHTA and CDR2 is FQGNSA. V lost 5 bases to trimming and J lost 3 bases; unmatched junction nucleotides: 4. This CDR3 is built from 13 residues. The CDR3 here is CASSQDRVYEQYF. The DNA of the CDR3 is TGTGCCAGCAGCCAAGACAGGGTCTACGAGCAGTACTTC.

The V gene is TRBV5-7, the J gene TRBJ1-5; D not certain. TRBV5-7 is identified as an open reading frame with a role that is uncertain. V dropped 1 base and J dropped 3 bases, with 20 bases sitting between them. This CDR3 contains 18 residues. The chain's CDR3 is CASSLCAIIIGDNQPQHF. CDR3 sequence (DNA): TGTGCCAGCAGCTTGTGTGCGATAATTATCGGGGACAATCAGCCCCAGCATTTT.

The genes are TRBV11-3 and TRBJ2-2; TRBD1 is a possible D gene (6 bases). The germline V gene encodes CDR1 SGHNT and CDR2 YENEEA. V gave up 8 bases and J gave up 5 bases, with 15 bases separating them. CDR3 length: 14 residues. Here the CDR3 reads CASSRQGLTGELFF. CDR3 sequence (DNA): TGTGCCAGCTCCCGGCAGGGGCTGACCGGGGAGCTGTTTTTT.

The CDR3 bases are TGTGCCAGCAGCTTAGAGCAGGGCGCAGATACGCAGTATTTT. Translation gives CASSLEQGADTQYF. The chain links TRBV7-7 to TRBJ2-3; D might be TRBD1 (5 bases). Germline-derived CDR1 and CDR2 are SSHAT and FNYEAQ (reference sequence). The CDR3 runs 14 residues. V was shortened by 1 base and J by 4 bases, with 9 bases between the two germline ends.

CDR3 bases: TGTGCCAGCAAGGGGGAAGAAAATCAGCCCCAGCATTTT. Translated: CASKGEENQPQHF. This chain connects TRBV2 to TRBJ1-5; TRBD1 might be the D (6 bases). The length of the CDR3 is 13 residues. V was clipped by 7 bases and J by 4 bases, with 11 bases between them. Germline V CDR1 and CDR2: SNHLY, FYNNEI.

CDR3 protein: CASSYSGQGLSEAFF. CDR3 in DNA: TGTGCCAGCAGTTACTCCGGACAGGGGCTATCTGAAGCTTTCTTT. V gene TRBV6-5 combines with J gene TRBJ1-1; 9 positions agree with TRBD1. Germline loops: CDR1 MNHEY, CDR2 SVGAGI. After removal of 0 bases from V and 6 bases from J, the junction contained 5 bases not matched to a gene. CDR3 size: 15 residues.

The V gene is TRBV9, the J gene TRBJ1-3; D is ambiguous. This CDR3 region has 12 residues. Trimming pared 7 bases from V and 4 bases from J, leaving 9 bases between. Germline lookup yields CDR1 SGDLS and CDR2 YYNGEE. The CDR3 here is CASGGSGNTIYF. The CDR3 region has the DNA TGTGCCAGCGGAGGGTCGGGAAACACCATATATTTT.

The V call is TRBV11-1, the J call TRBJ1-5, with TRBD1 matching over 9 bases. V lost 5 bases to trimming and J lost 1 base; unmatched junction nucleotides: 3. Germline V gene lookup returns CDR1 SGHAT and CDR2 FQDESV (reference sequence). The CDR3 length is 15 residues. The CDR3: CASSMDRGSNQPQHF. The CDR3 bases are TGTGCCAGCAGCATGGACAGGGGAAGCAATCAGCCCCAGCATTTT.